Given below is one T cell receptor beta chain in context. As for time point: pre-sensitization, week 0. Treatment reported: therapeutic diphenylcyclopropenone sensitization with weekly scalp DPC. Using its own MiXCR run on the RACE reads, TCRdb lists one record per CDR3 protein. The sample records about 300,000 distinct CDR3 sequences, 5% to 6.5% being singletons. V shed 3 bases and J 2 bases; nucleotides not matched to a gene: 6. This CDR3 region has 18 residues. These data originate in a study of human T cells and chemical hapten exposure. This clonotype was sampled from a woman between 18 and 29 years old with alopecia areata. Some clones in this sample may be carry-over from other donors' samples. J is TRBJ2-3 and V is TRBV12-3 or TRBV12-4; 15 bases align to TRBD2. The sample was whole blood, taken in connection with sensitization to the hapten diphenylcyclopropenone (DPC). The CDR3 DNA reads TGTGCCAGCAGTTTTCGGACTAGCGGGGGGGTGGCCACAGATACGCAGTATTTT. Its translation: CASSFRTSGGVATDTQYF.